One TCR beta chain is described in this entry. No antigen is known for it. Germline CDR1 and CDR2: LGHNA and YSLEER. The CDR3 loop spans 17 amino acids. V lost 0 bases to trimming and J lost 4 bases; unmatched junction nucleotides: 6. Libraries were prepared by immunoSEQ multiplex PCR; TCRdb keeps only in-frame clonotypes and omits some of them. This sample carries 80,000 to 100,000 clones, approximately 85% of them seen once, and the ten largest clones take 3.4%. These data are taken from a study of T cell responses to AZD1222 COVID-19 vaccine. Notes on the study in general: Baseline serostatus was positive in only six AZD1222 recipients.

The rearrangement links TRBV4-3 to TRBJ2-3; 11 bases match TRBD1. The sample consisted of peripheral blood, taken 28 days after the second AZD1222 dose. The TCR originated in an adult who received the AZD1222 COVID-19 vaccine. CDR3 residues: CASSQDPWTGGADTQYF. In DNA, the CDR3 is TGCGCCAGCAGCCAAGATCCGTGGACAGGGGGCGCAGATACGCAGTATTTT.